This TCR beta chain comes out of a study of blood T cell repertoires in COVID-19. As for the study in general: There were acute and convalescent COVID-19 samples, and they came from the United States, Italy and Spain. In each case, the material was cDNA or gDNA derived from T cells, B-cell-depleted T cells, or PBMCs.

Unmatched junction bases numbered 6, after V lost 4 bases and J lost 0 bases. Germline CDR1 PRHDT, CDR2 FYEKMQ (reference sequence). This CDR3 has 19 amino acids. Followed over time, Seattle patients had been enrolled while infection was active. As processed by the authors: From reference gene primer amplification, estimates of nucleated cell counts were derived. Sequencing used immunoSEQ multiplex PCR; TCRdb keeps in-frame clones, though not all of them. The V and J calls and the clone size are those of that table, but D and trimming were determined from the DNA. The repertoire consists of about 180,000 clones, with over 80% occurring once and the leading ten covering 6.5% to 9%.

Sample: peripheral blood. The chain links TRBV13 to TRBJ2-2; 15 bases line up with TRBD2. The clonotype originates from a woman aged 40 to 49 with COVID-19, enrolled during active disease. Written as DNA, the CDR3 is TGTGCCAGCAGCTCCCCGGGACTAGCGGGGGGAGCGAACACCGGGGAGCTGTTTTTT. Its protein product is CASSSPGLAGGANTGELFF.